This T cell receptor (beta chain) was sequenced for a study of T cells in Graves' hyperthyroidism and ophthalmopathy. Study-level background: Peripheral blood was obtained at initial diagnosis, preceding any treatment.

The CDR3 is 13 residues long. V was trimmed by 6 bases and J by 8 bases, leaving 16 bases between them. In germline, CDR1 is MNHNS, CDR2 SASEGT. In its sample, this clonotype was seen a few times. RNA transcripts were the template for amplifying TCR beta CDR3 regions. When the TCR CDR3 underwent first-round RT-PCR, the HTBI primer set was used. TCRdb re-called the multiplex PCR reads with MiXCR, one entry per CDR3 protein. The sample contains about 560,000 distinct CDR3 sequences, roughly a sixth of which appear only once. V gene TRBV6-1 combines with J gene TRBJ1-2; no clear D. This TCR was sampled from a woman between 18 and 29 years old with Graves' hyperthyroidism. Sequenced sample: blood. This chain's CDR3 is CASSPTVSGGYTF. The CDR3, as DNA: TGTGCCAGCAGCCCAACAGTTTCGGGGGGCTACACCTTC.